Following are 25 T cell receptor beta chains from one sample sequenced in a study of cytomegalovirus exposure and HLA in healthy donors. Using immunoSEQ multiplex PCR, the repertoire was profiled, and TCRdb retains in-frame clones only, with some absent. This sample has 70,000 to 80,000 clones; approximately 93% occur once, and the top ten carry roughly 3.4%. Specimen: PBMCs. Every receptor here comes from a woman younger than 35 in good health and CMV-seropositive.

The chain employs TRBV2 and TRBJ1-2, with no clear D. CDR3 length: 12 residues. CDR1 and CDR2 (germline): SNHLY, FYNNEI. V lost 4 bases, J lost 4 bases, and 7 bases lay in between. CDR3 loop: CASSGGGYGYTF. As DNA, the CDR3 is TGTGCCAGCAGTGGGGGAGGCTATGGCTACACCTTC.

The V and J genes are TRBV28 and TRBJ2-7; 7 bases match TRBD1. The CDR3 loop spans 15 amino acids. Germline CDR1 reads MDHEN; CDR2 reads SYDVKM. The J segment lost 3 bases and the V segment lost 0 bases, leaving 5 bases of the junction unmatched. CDR3 sequence: CASSLWDRSSYEQYF. The CDR3 nucleotides are TGTGCCAGCAGTTTATGGGACAGGAGTAGCTACGAGCAGTACTTC.

The gene calls are TRBV9 and TRBJ1-5; D gene uncertain. CDR1 and CDR2 from the germline V gene are SGDLS and YYNGEE. Trimming shortened V by 3 bases and J by 3 bases, and 13 bases separated the two germline ends. This CDR3 spans 15 amino acids. The CDR3, as DNA: TGTGCCAGCAGCGAGTTCTCGGGGATCAATCAGCCCCAGCATTTT. This translates into CASSEFSGINQPQHF.

V gene TRBV4-2 combines with J gene TRBJ1-2, with 7 nucleotides matching TRBD1. The CDR3 consists of 16 residues. V lost 1 base to trimming and J lost 2 bases; unmatched junction nucleotides: 7. The germline gives CDR1 LGHNA, CDR2 YNFKEQ. CDR3 residues: CASSQVNSDRNYGYTF. The CDR3 nucleotides read TGTGCCAGCAGCCAAGTGAATTCGGACAGGAACTATGGCTACACCTTC.

This clone was observed a single time. The chain carries TRBV28 and TRBJ1-1; D gene unclear. Germline V gene lookup returns CDR1 MDHEN and CDR2 SYDVKM. V was clipped by 3 bases and J by 0 bases, with 11 bases between them. This CDR3 has 15 residues. The DNA of the CDR3 is TGTGCCAGCAGTTTCGGCAGCGCCATGAACACTGAAGCTTTCTTT. Its translation: CASSFGSAMNTEAFF. Full variable domain (outside the CDR3, taken from reference TRBV28 and TRBJ1-1): DVKVTQSSRYLVKRTGEKVFLECVQDMDHENMFWYRQDPGLGLRLIYFSYDVKMKEKGDIPEGYSVSREKKERFSLILESASTNQTSMYLCASSFGSAMNTEAFFGQGTRLTVV.

The chain uses TRBV5-1 and TRBJ2-7, with D possibly matching TRBD1 (5 bases). Deletions cut 0 bases from V and 1 base from J, with 14 bases between. CDR3 size: 16 residues. Germline V gene sequence: CDR1 SGHRS, CDR2 YFSETQ. CDR3 in DNA: TGCGCCAGCAGCTTGGGTCCGAGACAGAGTTCCTACGAGCAGTACTTC. Protein sequence: CASSLGPRQSSYEQYF.

The genes are TRBV18 and TRBJ1-1, with a weak D call TRBD1 (6 bases). The CDR3 spans 12 residues. The germline CDR1 and CDR2 sequences are KGHSH and LQKENI. Between the trimmed V and J ends, which lost 2 bases and 8 bases, there was a span of 9 bases. CDR3 residues: CASSPTDREAFF. The CDR3 bases are TGTGCCAGCTCACCAACCGACAGGGAAGCTTTCTTT.

This chain uses TRBV29-1 with TRBJ2-1, with 12 bases lining up with TRBD2. Germline V gene sequence: CDR1 SQVTM, CDR2 ANQGSEA. This CDR3 is built from 13 residues. J lost 6 bases, V lost 4 bases, and 1 base had no gene match. CDR3 in amino acids: CSVVTSGGNEQFF. The CDR3 nucleotides read TGCAGCGTTGTGACTAGCGGGGGCAATGAGCAGTTCTTC.

The chain links TRBV19 to TRBJ1-6, with D tentatively TRBD1 (6 bases). The germline V and J ends were trimmed by 6 bases and 4 bases, with 16 bases remaining between them. The CDR3 consists of 16 residues. CDR1 is LNHDA, CDR2 SQIVND, per germline (reference sequence). CDR3 protein: CASRKNSGVYNSPLHF. The DNA for the CDR3 is TGTGCCAGTAGAAAAAACTCAGGGGTTTATAATTCACCCCTCCACTTT.

This clone was detected once. The rearrangement joins TRBV4-3 to TRBJ2-1; the match to TRBD2 covers 7 bases. The CDR3 extends over 18 amino acids. Germline V lookup: CDR1 LGHNA, CDR2 YSLEER. Trimming took 4 bases from V and 8 from J; bases not matched to a gene: 20. As DNA, the CDR3 is TGCGCCAGCAGCCGCCTCTACCTTGTGGGAGGGTTTAGGTATGAGCAGTTCTTC. It yields the protein CASSRLYLVGGFRYEQFF.

This clone was observed a handful of times. The chain carries TRBV6-5 and TRBJ1-6; D may be TRBD1 (5 bases). The CDR3 is 14 amino acids. Looked up from germline, CDR1 is MNHEY and CDR2 is SVGAGI. V was shortened by 4 bases and J by 8 bases, with 12 bases between the two germline ends. CDR3 sequence reads: CASSLGVRDSPLHF. CDR3 sequence (DNA): TGTGCCAGCAGTTTAGGGGTTCGGGATTCACCCCTCCACTTT.

The gene calls are TRBV6-6 and TRBJ2-7, with a tentative D call TRBD2 (6 bases). V gave up 7 bases and J gave up 4 bases, with 20 bases separating them. The CDR3 runs to 15 residues. The germline CDR1 and CDR2 sequences are MNHNY and SVGAGI (reference sequence). CDR3 sequence: CASTTRRGEGYEQYF. The CDR3 coding sequence is TGTGCCAGCACCACCCGGAGGGGCGAGGGTTACGAGCAGTACTTC.

The genes are TRBV11-1 and TRBJ1-5; D remains ambiguous. The CDR3 is made up of 13 amino acids. Germline lookup yields CDR1 SGHAT and CDR2 FQDESV (reference sequence). V lost 1 base and J lost 7, with 8 bases in between. This chain's CDR3 is CASSLEEAQPQHF. The CDR3 nucleotides read TGTGCCAGCAGCTTAGAGGAGGCCCAGCCCCAGCATTTT.

This chain joins TRBV19 and TRBJ2-5; 9 positions agree with TRBD1. This CDR3 has 14 residues. In germline, CDR1 is LNHDA, CDR2 SQIVND (reference sequence). V was clipped by 7 bases and J by 4 bases; unmatched bases: 7. The CDR3 spells CASTTTGGGETQYF. The CDR3 bases are TGTGCCAGTACTACTACAGGGGGCGGAGAGACCCAGTACTTC. Variable domain in full (rest from reference TRBV19 and TRBJ2-5): DGGITQSPKYLFRKEGQNVTLSCEQNLNHDAMYWYRQDPGQGLRLIYYSQIVNDFQKGDIAEGYSVSREKKESFPLTVTSAQKNPTAFYLCASTTTGGGETQYFGPGTRLLVL.

The rearrangement joins TRBV29-1 to TRBJ2-5; a weak D match, TRBD1 (6 bases). The length of the CDR3 is 15 residues. The germline V gene has CDR1 SQVTM and CDR2 ANQGSEA. V shed 3 bases and J shed 4 bases, with 18 bases lying between them. The DNA for the CDR3 is TGCAGCGTTGACATCGGACAGCGGTCGGGAGAGACCCAGTACTTC. The encoded protein is CSVDIGQRSGETQYF. Supplemented by reference TRBV29-1 and TRBJ2-5, the full variable domain reads SAVISQKPSRDICQRGTSLTIQCQVDSQVTMMFWYRQQPGQSLTLIATANQGSEATYESGFVIDKFPISRPNLTFSTLTVSNMSPEDSSIYLCSVDIGQRSGETQYFGPGTRLLVL.

The chain uses TRBV9 and TRBJ2-2, with D perhaps TRBD2 (7 bases). The CDR3 runs 14 residues. The germline gives CDR1 SGDLS, CDR2 YYNGEE. Deletions cut 0 bases from V and 9 bases from J, with 12 bases between. CDR3 residues: CASSVGGGLRELFF. In DNA form, the CDR3 reads TGTGCCAGCAGCGTAGGGGGGGGGCTCAGGGAGCTGTTTTTT. Full variable domain (remainder filled in from reference TRBV9 and TRBJ2-2): DSGVTQTPKHLITATGQRVTLRCSPRSGDLSVYWYQQSLDQGLQFLIQYYNGEERAKGNILERFSAQQFPDLHSELNLSSLELGDSALYFCASSVGGGLRELFFGEGSRLTVL.

V gene TRBV5-1 combines with J gene TRBJ2-7, with TRBD2 matching over 10 bases. Germline V gives CDR1 SGHRS, CDR2 YFSETQ. V lost 0 bases to trimming and J lost 3 bases; unmatched junction nucleotides: 3. The CDR3 length is 15 residues. The CDR3 sequence: CASSLGTSGDYEQYF. The CDR3 DNA sequence: TGCGCCAGCAGCTTGGGAACTAGCGGGGACTACGAGCAGTACTTC.

The rearrangement uses TRBV10-3 and TRBJ1-2; the match to TRBD1 covers 10 bases. The CDR3 has 13 amino acids. Germline CDR1 ENHRY, CDR2 SYGVKD. V trimming: 4 bases; J trimming: 6 bases; junction bases outside the gene matches: 2. The CDR3, as DNA: TGTGCCATCAGTGGGGGGACAGGGGATGGCTACACCTTC. This encodes CAISGGTGDGYTF.

The chain combines TRBV6-6 with TRBJ1-5, with D perhaps matching TRBD1 (5 bases). The CDR3 extends over 15 amino acids. The germline V and J ends were trimmed by 0 bases and 3 bases, with 9 bases remaining between them. Germline CDR1 is MNHNY and CDR2 is SVGAGI (reference sequence). The CDR3 bases are TGTGCCAGCAGTTACTCATGGACATCCAATCAGCCCCAGCATTTT. Its protein product is CASSYSWTSNQPQHF.

This rearrangement joins TRBV4-3 to TRBJ2-7, with a weak D call TRBD1 (5 bases). CDR1 and CDR2 from the germline V gene are LGHNA and YSLEER. This CDR3 is built from 14 residues. Trimming removed 4 bases at V and 1 base at J, with 11 bases between. This CDR3 is CASSPDAGSYEQYF. CDR3 DNA sequence: TGCGCCAGCAGCCCCGATGCAGGGTCCTACGAGCAGTACTTC.

The CDR3 loop reads CASRQGLYGYTF. The CDR3, as DNA: TGTGCCAGCAGACAGGGTCTCTATGGCTACACCTTC. The V gene is TRBV2, the J gene TRBJ1-2, with a possible D match to TRBD1 (6 bases). Trimming removed 6 bases from V and 4 bases from J, with 9 bases in between. Germline CDR1 is SNHLY and CDR2 is FYNNEI. The CDR3 has 12 residues. Using reference TRBV2 and TRBJ1-2 for the parts outside the CDR3, the full variable domain is EPEVTQTPSHQVTQMGQEVILRCVPISNHLYFYWYRQILGQKVEFLVSFYNNEISEKSEIFDDQFSVERPDGSNFTLKIRSTKLEDSAMYFCASRQGLYGYTFGSGTRLTVV.

This CDR3 is CASSLQGAANYGYTF. CDR3 in DNA: TGCGCCAGCAGCTTACAGGGGGCGGCTAACTATGGCTACACCTTC. V usage is TRBV5-1 and J usage is TRBJ1-2; 9 bases agree with TRBD1. The germline CDR1 and CDR2 sequences are SGHRS and YFSETQ. The CDR3 sequence is 15 residues long. The J segment lost 0 bases and the V segment lost 2 bases, leaving 2 bases of the junction unmatched.

This rearrangement joins TRBV4-1 to TRBJ2-5, with 9 bases that match TRBD1. There are 14 residues in the CDR3. CDR1 and CDR2 (germline): MGHRA, YSYEKL. V gave up 6 bases and J gave up 4 bases; unmatched junction bases: 6. CDR3 amino acids: CASRETGGLETQYF. The CDR3, as DNA: TGCGCCAGCAGAGAAACAGGGGGCTTAGAGACCCAGTACTTC.

This chain uses TRBV30 with TRBJ2-2; 9 positions match TRBD1. V trimming: 1 base; J trimming: 1 base; junction bases outside the gene matches: 1. Germline-derived CDR1 and CDR2 are GTSNPN and SVGIG (reference sequence). This CDR3 has 15 residues. The CDR3 here is CAWSEDRGNTGELFF. The CDR3 DNA sequence: TGTGCCTGGAGTGAGGACAGGGGGAACACCGGGGAGCTGTTTTTT.

V gene TRBV19 combines with J gene TRBJ1-1; D gene unclear. The V and J ends lost 7 bases and 10 bases respectively, with 16 bases between them. Germline CDR1 LNHDA, CDR2 SQIVND (reference sequence). The CDR3 has 12 residues. CDR3 amino acids: CASTPNPGRAFF. The CDR3 DNA reads as TGTGCCAGTACTCCCAACCCGGGTAGAGCTTTCTTT.